This T cell receptor beta chain was captured by sequencing in a study of blood T cell repertoires in COVID-19. Study information: Sites in the United States, Italy and Spain provided acute and convalescent COVID-19 samples. In each case, the material was cDNA or gDNA derived from T cells, B-cell-depleted T cells, or PBMCs.

Original processing notes: Reference gene primer amplification in the assay estimated nucleated cell counts. Profiling relied on immunoSEQ multiplex PCR, and the TCRdb table lists in-frame clones only, not all of them. The DNA was the basis for D and trimming; V, J and clone size are from that table. This sample has around 140,000 clones, with more than 75% found just once. Germline values: CDR1 SGHRS, CDR2 YFSETQ. CDR3 size: 14 residues. Trimming at V came to 4 bases and at J to 6 bases, leaving 4 bases not matched to a gene. Sequenced sample: peripheral blood. The chain joins TRBV5-1 to TRBJ1-1, with 12 bases matching TRBD1. The sequence was obtained from a man aged 45-65 years with active COVID-19. The CDR3 loop is CASSPGQGASEAFF. CDR3 bases: TGCGCCAGCAGCCCGGGACAGGGGGCTTCTGAAGCTTTCTTT.